What follows are 18 T cell receptor beta chains derived from one specimen sequenced in a study of T cells after yellow fever vaccination. TCRdb itself ran the 5' RACE reads through MiXCR, one entry per CDR3 protein. Of about 30,000 distinct CDR3 sequences listed, approximately 4.4% were seen once; the top ten hold just over 45%. The sequenced sample was CD8+ T cells sorted from PBMCs, obtained 5 days after the yellow fever booster vaccination. These TCRs come from a man under 40 who received the YFV17D yellow fever vaccine.

The chain is built from TRBV7-6 and TRBJ2-1; D remains unclear. Trimming removed 1 base at V and 6 bases at J, with 7 bases between. The CDR3 totals 13 residues. The germline V gene has CDR1 SGHVS and CDR2 FNYEAQ. The CDR3 reads CASSLGGSNEQFF. The CDR3 nucleotides read TGTGCCAGCAGCTTAGGAGGTTCCAATGAGCAGTTCTTC.

This clonotype was seen ten or more times. CDR3 loop: CASSYPRGEFTYEQYF. The DNA of the CDR3 is TGTGCCAGCAGTTATCCCCGGGGGGAATTCACCTACGAGCAGTACTTC. The chain employs TRBV27 and TRBJ2-7, with 7 positions matching TRBD2. The CDR3 is made up of 16 amino acids. J lost 2 bases, V lost 4 bases, and 11 bases had no gene match. From germline, CDR1 is MNHEY and CDR2 SMNVEV (reference sequence).

In its sample, this clonotype was seen many times. The chain is built from TRBV20-1 and TRBJ2-7; a possible D gene is TRBD2 (5 bases). The length of the CDR3 is 14 residues. Trimming removed 0 bases from V and 3 bases from J, with 12 bases in between. From germline, CDR1 is DFQATT and CDR2 SNEGSKA (reference sequence). In nucleotides, the CDR3 is TGCAGTGCTAGAGATCTAGCACAGATCTACGAGCAGTACTTC. Protein: CSARDLAQIYEQYF.

The table lists this clonotype with many counts. V is TRBV7-6 and J is TRBJ2-2; D is possibly TRBD1 (5 bases). This CDR3 contains 15 residues. Trimming took off 2 bases at V and 3 bases at J, with 10 bases between the two ends. The V gene's germline CDR1 is SGHVS and CDR2 FNYEAQ. The CDR3 sequence: CASSLSRAHTGELFF. The CDR3 nucleotides read TGTGCCAGCAGCTTATCCAGGGCCCACACCGGGGAGCTGTTTTTT. The full variable domain, rest sourced from reference TRBV7-6 and TRBJ2-2, is GAGVSQSPRYKVTKRGQDVALRCDPISGHVSLYWYRQALGQGPEFLTYFNYEAQQDKSGLPNDRFSAERPEGSISTLTIQRTEQRDSAMYRCASSLSRAHTGELFFGEGSRLTVL.

This clonotype was seen at least ten times. The chain combines TRBV12-3 or TRBV12-4 with TRBJ1-2; TRBD1 matches at 12 bases. Unmatched junction bases numbered 5, after V lost 5 bases and J lost 4 bases. The CDR3 spans 15 residues. DNA of the CDR3: TGTGCCAGCAGTAGGGGACAGGGGGCTGGCTATGGCTACACCTTC. Amino acid sequence: CASSRGQGAGYGYTF.

This clonotype was counted between two and nine times. The chain carries TRBV28 and TRBJ2-1; TRBD2 agrees at 9 bases. The CDR3 sequence is 14 residues long. Germline values: CDR1 MDHEN, CDR2 SYDVKM. Trimming took 7 bases from V and 7 from J; bases not matched to a gene: 8. The CDR3: CASTGGSGSNEQFF. CDR3 in DNA: TGTGCCAGCACCGGAGGTAGCGGGAGTAATGAGCAGTTCTTC.

With regard to this clonotype: A read error may explain this, as a much larger clone is one base away. The V and J genes are TRBV4-2 and TRBJ2-5, with D perhaps matching TRBD2 (5 bases). The germline V gene encodes CDR1 LGHNA and CDR2 YNFKEQ. The CDR3 runs to 12 residues. Here the CDR3 reads CTSSQGSETQYF. The CDR3 coding sequence is TGTACCAGCAGCCAAGGGAGTGAGACCCAGTACTTC.

This clonotype has at least ten counts. V is TRBV30 and J is TRBJ2-5; perhaps TRBD2 as D (7 bases). Germline CDR1 and CDR2: GTSNPN and SVGIG (reference sequence). V lost 3 bases, J lost 4 bases, and 18 bases lay in between. The CDR3 loop spans 15 amino acids. The CDR3 is CAWSATLGGPETQYF. The CDR3 bases are TGTGCCTGGAGCGCAACCTTGGGGGGGCCAGAGACCCAGTACTTC.

This clonotype was seen at least ten times. V usage is TRBV20-1 and J usage is TRBJ2-1; D might be TRBD2 (5 bases). The germline V gene encodes CDR1 DFQATT and CDR2 SNEGSKA (reference sequence). V was pared by 0 bases and J by 8 bases, with 17 bases between. This CDR3 is built from 15 residues. The CDR3 reads CSARDLRTEYHEQFF. Written as DNA, the CDR3 is TGCAGTGCTAGAGATCTCAGGACTGAGTACCATGAGCAGTTCTTC.

This clonotype turned up a few times. The V and J genes are TRBV11-2 and TRBJ2-7, with 13 nucleotides matching TRBD2. The length of the CDR3 is 19 residues. The J segment lost 2 bases and the V segment lost 1 base, leaving 11 bases of the junction unmatched. Germline V lookup: CDR1 SGHAT, CDR2 FQNNGV. The CDR3 protein is CASSLGAGTSGIPPYEQYF. CDR3 nucleotides: TGTGCCAGCAGCTTAGGGGCAGGGACTAGCGGGATCCCCCCCTACGAGCAGTACTTC.

This clonotype came up once. This may be a read error, as it is one base from a much larger clone. The chain couples TRBV29-1 to TRBJ2-1; 11 bases line up with TRBD2. The CDR3 length is 17 residues. From germline, CDR1 is SQVTM and CDR2 ANQGSEA. With V trimmed by 6 bases and J by 0 bases, 10 bases remained unmatched. The CDR3 DNA reads as TGCAGCGTAGACGGACTAGCGGGTCCCCGCTCCTACAATGAGCAGTTCTTC. This translates into CSVDGLAGPRSYNEQFF.

This clonotype was observed many times. CDR3 sequence reads: CSAHGHEQFF. In DNA form, the CDR3 reads TGCAGTGCTCATGGGCATGAGCAGTTCTTC. The rearrangement links TRBV20-1 to TRBJ2-1; D is ambiguous. Trimming stripped 5 bases from V and 8 bases from J, with 7 bases between. The V gene's germline CDR1 is DFQATT and CDR2 SNEGSKA (reference sequence). The CDR3 totals 10 residues.

This clonotype was seen repeatedly, ten times or more. The gene calls are TRBV4-3 and TRBJ2-7; TRBD2 matches 7 bases. The germline V gene encodes CDR1 LGHNA and CDR2 YSLEER. CDR3 length equals 15 residues. The V segment lost 2 bases and the J segment 3 bases; nucleotides outside the gene matches: 7. CDR3 bases: TGCGCCAGCAGCCAAACGGCCAGGGACTACTACGAGCAGTACTTC. It specifies CASSQTARDYYEQYF.

This clonotype was seen repeatedly, ten times or more. The chain couples TRBV29-1 to TRBJ2-3; 7 bases are shared with TRBD1. Germline V gives CDR1 SQVTM, CDR2 ANQGSEA. This CDR3 spans 14 amino acids. The V and J ends lost 1 base and 0 bases, in that order; junction bases with no gene match: 1. CDR3 sequence (DNA): TGCAGCGTTGAAGCAGGGGGTAGCACAGATACGCAGTATTTT. This codes for CSVEAGGSTDTQYF.

This clonotype was recorded at least ten times. The chain employs TRBV14 and TRBJ2-1; no definite D call. The germline V and J ends were trimmed by 6 bases and 6 bases, with 12 bases remaining between them. Germline CDR1 reads SGHDN; CDR2 reads FVKESK. The CDR3 loop spans 13 amino acids. The CDR3 protein is CASSEAFLNEQFF. As DNA, the CDR3 is TGTGCCAGCAGTGAGGCTTTTCTCAATGAGCAGTTCTTC.

This clonotype was recorded many times. V gene TRBV7-9 combines with J gene TRBJ2-1; 9 positions match TRBD2. Germline values: CDR1 SEHNR, CDR2 FQNEAQ (reference sequence). V dropped 4 bases and J dropped 5; count of bases not matched to a gene: 12. The length of the CDR3 is 17 residues. In nucleotides, the CDR3 is TGTGCCAGCAGCTCAACATGGGCGGGAGGGCCCGACAATGAGCAGTTCTTC. Translated, it gives CASSSTWAGGPDNEQFF. The full variable domain, with the rest looked up from reference TRBV7-9 and TRBJ2-1, is DTGVSQNPRHKITKRGQNVTFRCDPISEHNRLYWYRQTLGQGPEFLTYFQNEAQLEKSRLLSDRFSAERPKGSFSTLEIQRTEQGDSAMYLCASSSTWAGGPDNEQFFGPGTRLTVL.

This clonotype was counted at least ten times. The rearrangement links TRBV5-4 to TRBJ2-5; D is undetermined. Trimming removed 4 bases from V and 3 bases from J, with 10 bases in between. Germline V gene data show CDR1 as SGHNT and CDR2 as YYREEE (reference sequence). The CDR3 runs to 13 residues. The CDR3 DNA follows: TGTGCCAGCAGCGCCCCCCCCGAAGAGACCCAGTACTTC. Amino acid sequence: CASSAPPEETQYF.

This clonotype has ten or more counts. The V call is TRBV12-3 or TRBV12-4, the J call TRBJ2-7; 8 bases align to TRBD1. The CDR3 totals 16 residues. Trimming at V came to 5 bases and at J to 4 bases, leaving 13 bases not matched to a gene. The CDR3 bases are TGTGCCAGCAGTCCGAGGGACAGGATCGGGGAATACGAGCAGTACTTC. Translation gives CASSPRDRIGEYEQYF.